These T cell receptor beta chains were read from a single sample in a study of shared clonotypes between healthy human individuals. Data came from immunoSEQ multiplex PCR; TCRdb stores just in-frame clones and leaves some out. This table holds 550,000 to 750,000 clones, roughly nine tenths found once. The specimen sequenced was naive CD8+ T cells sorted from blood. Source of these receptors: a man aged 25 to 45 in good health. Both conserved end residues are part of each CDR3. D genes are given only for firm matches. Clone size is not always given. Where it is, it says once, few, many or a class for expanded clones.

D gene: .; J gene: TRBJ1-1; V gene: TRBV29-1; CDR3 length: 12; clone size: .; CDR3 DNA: TGCAGCGTCGGACCAATGGGCACTGAAGCTTTCTTT; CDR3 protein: CSVGPMGTEAFF
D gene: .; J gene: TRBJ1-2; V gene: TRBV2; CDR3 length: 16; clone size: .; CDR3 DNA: TGTGCCAGCAGTGAGGAAATTGGACTCGCTAACTATGGCTACACCTTC; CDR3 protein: CASSEEIGLANYGYTF
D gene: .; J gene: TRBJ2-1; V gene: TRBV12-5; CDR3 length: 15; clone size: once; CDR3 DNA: TGTGCTAGTGGTTTAGTCAGCGTCTCCTACAATGAGCAGTTCTTC; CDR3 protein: CASGLVSVSYNEQFF
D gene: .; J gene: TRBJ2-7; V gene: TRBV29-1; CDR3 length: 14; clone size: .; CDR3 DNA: TGCAGCGTTGAAGTTCCGGGAAGCTCCTACGAGCAGTACTTC; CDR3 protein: CSVEVPGSSYEQYF
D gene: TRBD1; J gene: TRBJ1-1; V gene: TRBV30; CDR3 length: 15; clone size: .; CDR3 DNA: TGTGCCTGGACCTGGACAGGGGGGGGGAACACTGAAGCTTTCTTT; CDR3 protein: CAWTWTGGGNTEAFF
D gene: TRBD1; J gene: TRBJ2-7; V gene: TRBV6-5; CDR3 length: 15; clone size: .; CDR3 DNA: TGTGCCAGCAGTTACTCGTCCAGGGGGTCCTACGAGCAGTACTTC; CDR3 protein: CASSYSSRGSYEQYF
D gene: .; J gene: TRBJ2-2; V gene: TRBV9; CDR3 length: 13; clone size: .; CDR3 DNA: TGTGCCAGCAGCCCCCCGGGCACCGGGGAGCTGTTTTTT; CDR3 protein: CASSPPGTGELFF
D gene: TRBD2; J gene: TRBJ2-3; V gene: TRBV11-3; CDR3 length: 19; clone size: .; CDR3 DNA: TGTGCCAGCAGCTTAGGTAACAGCGGGAGGTTGAAGGGGACAGATACGCAGTATTTT; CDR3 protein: CASSLGNSGRLKGTDTQYF
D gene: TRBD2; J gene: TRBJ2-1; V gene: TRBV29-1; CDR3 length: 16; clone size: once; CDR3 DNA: TGCAGCGTTGAAGGATCTAGCGGGAGCTCTCGCAATGAGCAGTTCTTC; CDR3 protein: CSVEGSSGSSRNEQFF
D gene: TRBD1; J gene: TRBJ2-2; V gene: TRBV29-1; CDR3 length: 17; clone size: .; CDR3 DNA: TGCAGCGTCCCGGGACAGGGGGCACACGGATACACCGGGGAGCTGTTTTTT; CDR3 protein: CSVPGQGAHGYTGELFF
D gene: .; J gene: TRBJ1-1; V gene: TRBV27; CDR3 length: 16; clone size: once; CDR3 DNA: TGTGCCAGCAGTTTATTGACAGGACCCGAGGGCACTGAAGCTTTCTTT; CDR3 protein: CASSLLTGPEGTEAFF
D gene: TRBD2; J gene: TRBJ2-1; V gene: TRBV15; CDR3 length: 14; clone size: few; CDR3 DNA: TGTGCCACCAGCGGTAGCGGGATGGGCAATGAGCAGTTCTTC; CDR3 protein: CATSGSGMGNEQFF
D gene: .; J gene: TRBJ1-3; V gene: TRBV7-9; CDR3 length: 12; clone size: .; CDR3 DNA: TGTGCCAGCAGCTTAGATCCGAACACCATATATTTT; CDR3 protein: CASSLDPNTIYF
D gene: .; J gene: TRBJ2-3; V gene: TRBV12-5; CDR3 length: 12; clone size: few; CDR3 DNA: TGTGCTAGTGGTTTGGGTTGGGATACGCAGTATTTT; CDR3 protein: CASGLGWDTQYF
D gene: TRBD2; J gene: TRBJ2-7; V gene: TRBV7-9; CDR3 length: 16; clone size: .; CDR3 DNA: TGTGCCAGCAGTTCTATCGGACTAGCGGGTTCCTACGAGCAATACTTC; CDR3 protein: CASSSIGLAGSYEQYF
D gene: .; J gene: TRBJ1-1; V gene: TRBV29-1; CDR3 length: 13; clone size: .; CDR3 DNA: TGCAGCGCCACAGGGTTGAAGGGTGCTGAAGCTTTCTTT; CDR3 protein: CSATGLKGAEAFF
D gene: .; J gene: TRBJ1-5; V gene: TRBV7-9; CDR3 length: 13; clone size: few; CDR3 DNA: TGTGCCAGCAGCTCTGGGTGGGATCAGCCCCAGCATTTT; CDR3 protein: CASSSGWDQPQHF
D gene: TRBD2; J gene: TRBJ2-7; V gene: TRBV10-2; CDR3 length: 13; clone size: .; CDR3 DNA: TGCGCCAGCAGTGAAAGCGGGAGTAACGAGCAGTACTTC; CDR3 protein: CASSESGSNEQYF
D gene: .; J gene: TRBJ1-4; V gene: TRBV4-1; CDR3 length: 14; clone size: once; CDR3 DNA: TGCGCCAGCAGCCAAGATACGTACGTTGAAAAACTGTTTTTT; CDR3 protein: CASSQDTYVEKLFF
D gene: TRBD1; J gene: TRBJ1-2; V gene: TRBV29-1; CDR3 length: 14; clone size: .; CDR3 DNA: TGCAGCGTCTTGGGACAGGGGGCTGACTATGGCTACACCTTC; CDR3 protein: CSVLGQGADYGYTF
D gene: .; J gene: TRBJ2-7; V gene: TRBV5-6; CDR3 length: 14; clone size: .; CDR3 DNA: TGTGCCAGCAGCTTTACCACCATTTCCTACGAGCAGTACTTC; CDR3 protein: CASSFTTISYEQYF
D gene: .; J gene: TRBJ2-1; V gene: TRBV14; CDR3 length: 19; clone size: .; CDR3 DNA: TGTGCCAGCAGCCAAGGCGTTACAGGGTCCTGGGGTCTCTACAATGAGCAGTTCTTC; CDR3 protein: CASSQGVTGSWGLYNEQFF
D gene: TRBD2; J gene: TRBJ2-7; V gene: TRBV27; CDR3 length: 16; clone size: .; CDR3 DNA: TGTGCCAGCAGTTTAAGAACTAGCGGGACGCTCTACGAGCAGTACTTC; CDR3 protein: CASSLRTSGTLYEQYF
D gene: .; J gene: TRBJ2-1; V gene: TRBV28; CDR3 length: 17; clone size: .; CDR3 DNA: TGTGCCAGCAGACGATTTGGGGAGCCGGCCGGAGTTAATGAGCAGTTCTTC; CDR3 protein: CASRRFGEPAGVNEQFF
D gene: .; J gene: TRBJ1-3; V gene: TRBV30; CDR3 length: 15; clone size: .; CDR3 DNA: TGTGCCTGGAGTCACGGACTTGGGGCTGGAAACACCATATATTTT; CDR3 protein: CAWSHGLGAGNTIYF
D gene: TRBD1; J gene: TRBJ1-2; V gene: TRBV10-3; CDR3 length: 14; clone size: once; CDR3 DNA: TGTGCCATCAGGGAGGACAGGGTGGGGTATGGCTACACCTTC; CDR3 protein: CAIREDRVGYGYTF
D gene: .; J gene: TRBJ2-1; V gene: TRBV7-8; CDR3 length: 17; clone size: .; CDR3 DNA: TGTGCCAGCAGCCCATCATCTCGCGGGTCTTGGAACAATGAGCAGTTCTTC; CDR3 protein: CASSPSSRGSWNNEQFF
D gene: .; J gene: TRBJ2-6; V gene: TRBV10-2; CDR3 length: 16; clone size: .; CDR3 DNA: TGCGCCAGCAGTGATCCAGGGTCCTCTGGGGCCAACGTCCTGACTTTC; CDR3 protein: CASSDPGSSGANVLTF
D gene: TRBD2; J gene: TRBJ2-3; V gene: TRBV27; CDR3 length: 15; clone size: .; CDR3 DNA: TGTGCCAGCAGTTTCGGGACTAGCGGGAGGGGGACGCAGTATTTT; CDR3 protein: CASSFGTSGRGTQYF
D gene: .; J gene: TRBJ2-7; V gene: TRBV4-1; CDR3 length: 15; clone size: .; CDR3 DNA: TGCGCCAGCAGCCAAGTATCAGGGCAGGCCTACGAGCAGTACTTC; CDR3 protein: CASSQVSGQAYEQYF
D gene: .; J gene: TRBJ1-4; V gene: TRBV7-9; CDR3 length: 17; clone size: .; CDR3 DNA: TGTGCCAGCAGCTTAGCAGGACCGACCACGGAAGGTGAAAAACTGTTTTTT; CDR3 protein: CASSLAGPTTEGEKLFF
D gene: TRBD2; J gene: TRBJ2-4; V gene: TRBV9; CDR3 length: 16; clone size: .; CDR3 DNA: TGTGCCAGCAGCGGATTAGCGGGGGGGGCCGAAAACATTCAGTACTTC; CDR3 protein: CASSGLAGGAENIQYF
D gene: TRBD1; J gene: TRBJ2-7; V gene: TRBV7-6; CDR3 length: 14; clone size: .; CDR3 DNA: TGTGCCAGCAGCTCCGGGACAGGACCCTACGAGCAGTACTTC; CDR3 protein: CASSSGTGPYEQYF
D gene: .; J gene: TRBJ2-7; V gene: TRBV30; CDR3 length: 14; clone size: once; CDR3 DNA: TGTGCCTGGAACGAGTTGGCTGCTACCTACGAGCAGTACTTC; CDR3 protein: CAWNELAATYEQYF
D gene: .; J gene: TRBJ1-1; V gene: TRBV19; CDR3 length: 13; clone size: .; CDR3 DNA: TGTGCCAGTACTCGCCGGGTGAACACTGAAGCTTTCTTT; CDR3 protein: CASTRRVNTEAFF
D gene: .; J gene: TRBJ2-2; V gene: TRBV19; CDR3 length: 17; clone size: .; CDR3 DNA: TGTGCCAGTAGTATTTTGTATGACAGGGACGCGGGAGGGGAGCTGTTTTTT; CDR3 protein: CASSILYDRDAGGELFF
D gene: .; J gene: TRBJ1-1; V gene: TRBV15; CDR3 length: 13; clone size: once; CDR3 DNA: TGTGCCATCGGGCAGGAGGAGAACACTGAAGCTTTCTTT; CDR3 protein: CAIGQEENTEAFF
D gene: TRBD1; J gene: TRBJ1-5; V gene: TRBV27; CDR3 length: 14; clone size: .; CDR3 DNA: TGTGCCAGCAGTTTAAACAGGGGTAATCAGCCCCAGCATTTT; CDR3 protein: CASSLNRGNQPQHF
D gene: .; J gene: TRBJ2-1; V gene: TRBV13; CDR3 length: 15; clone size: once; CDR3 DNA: TGTGCCAGCAGCCCTAGACAGTTTTCCTACAATGAGCAGTTCTTC; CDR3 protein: CASSPRQFSYNEQFF